The source of this TCR beta chain is a study of glioma-infiltrating T cells (dated by TCRdb to about 2016). Some background on the complete study: The study sequenced TCR alpha- and beta-chain repertoires from glioma tissue, from non-neoplastic brain tissue and from matched peripheral blood mononuclear cells. To measure divergence between tissue and blood T-cell populations, each tissue-infiltrating repertoire was compared with the peripheral blood repertoire of the same patient. Three low-grade glioma patients, about 8 primary glioblastoma patients, and three non-glioma patients who contributed non-neoplastic brain tissue made up the paired cohort. The research as a whole found: Group comparisons rested on small numbers: three non-neoplastic, three low-grade glioma and several glioblastoma patients. In non-neoplastic patients, VJ-independent divergence between tissue and blood fell below expectation, whereas in all gliomas, and especially in low-grade gliomas, the divergence rose above expectation. Only a very small number of CDR3 sequences turned up in both tissue and blood, a result put down to high CDR3 diversity combined with limited sampling.

At the junction V is shortened by 6 bases and J by 2 bases, with 10 bases in between. The germline V gene yields KGHSH for CDR1 and LQKENI for CDR2. Taken from cysteine to phenylalanine, the CDR3 has 13 residues. Left in the record is the CDR3 DNA by itself, 39 bases read in frame from the first base. In its sample, this clonotype was seen many times. The antigen it recognizes is unknown. Per-base quality was not reported, and no clone a single base away is much larger than it. TCR alpha and beta CDR3 regions were amplified with the iRepertoire nested amplicon-rescue multiplex PCR (arm-PCR) platform from RNA. The input for one-step reverse transcription and amplification was about 85-400 ng of either tissue mRNA or PBMC total RNA. Following bead purification, Illumina adapters were added by a secondary multiplex PCR, and libraries between 200 and 400 bp were gel-purified. Internal 6-nucleotide barcodes were carried by the libraries and were used for demultiplexing. Sequencing of the libraries was done on an Illumina MiSeq using 2x220 or 2x250 nucleotide paired-end reads. As for the original processing: Paired reads were merged with FLASH 1.2.11 and aligned to the GRCh37 human genome with BWA-MEM before extracting TRA and TRB reads. V and J assignment used an IMGT-derived reference of cassette sequences and CDR3 motifs that included pseudogenes. Reads were translated in three frames, and productive CDR3s were defined by a C…FGXG motif without stop codons. Unique combinations of V-J cassette pair and CDR3 amino acid sequence were defined as clonotypes. Reads were filtered by Hamming distance, thresholded by each sample's sequence error rate in mapped regions. Clones were called with MiXCR by TCRdb after fastp trimmed the public reads at Q25, and only in-frame beta chains were retained. Every CDR3 protein is listed once, alongside the most common genes and DNA of its rows. The V and J calls come from TCRdb's annotation, not from the publication. The table for this sample lists about 110,000 distinct CDR3 sequences; approximately 26% of them were counted only once. The ten largest account for around 30% of the sample.

This clonotype was sampled from a human donor with low-grade glioma or glioblastoma, undergoing nonglioma brain surgery, or in good health (not recorded which). The chain links TRBV18 with TRBJ2-5, with the D segment identity uncertain. The sample consisted of glioma tissue, nonneoplastic brain tissue, or PBMCs (not recorded which). The CDR3 has the sequence CASSPLEQETQYF. The DNA reads TGTGCCAGCTCCCCGCTAGAACAAGAGACCCAGTACTTC.